This T cell receptor (beta chain) was observed in a study of T cell repertoires in cytomegalovirus infection. Study at large: Evidence of both CMV infection and a matching HLA type came from public TCR beta signatures. Study-level points and caveats: The ex vivo response was dominated by HLA-C-restricted CMV-specific TCR beta clonotypes.

Comment on this clonotype: Its specificity is not known.

TCRdb used MiXCR to reprocess the reads, holding one entry per CDR3 protein. The profile covers about 740,000 distinct CDR3 sequences, with roughly 35% appearing a single time and under 3% taken by the ten largest. This CDR3 region has 14 residues. The V end lost 3 bases, the J end lost 5 bases, and 12 bases lay between the germline ends. CDR1 and CDR2 (germline): SGHNT, YENEEA. The chain uses TRBV11-3 and TRBJ2-3; tentatively, D is TRBD2 (6 bases). The sequencing sample was made of PBMCs. This receptor was identified in a human donor in good health (CMV status not recorded). Some clones in this sample may be carry-over from other donors' samples. The CDR3 sequence is CASSFTGSQDTQYF. The CDR3 DNA sequence: TGTGCCAGCAGCTTCACCGGGAGTCAAGATACGCAGTATTTT. The complete variable domain, with remaining parts taken from reference TRBV11-3 and TRBJ2-3, reads EAGVVQSPRYKIIEKKQPVAFWCNPISGHNTLYWYLQNLGQGPELLIRYENEEAVDDSQLPKDRFSAERLKGVDSTLKIQPAELGDSAVYLCASSFTGSQDTQYFGPGTRLTVL.